This record covers a single T cell receptor beta chain. Antigen specificity is unknown. These data are taken from a study of cytomegalovirus exposure and HLA in healthy donors. The wider study: A subsequent analysis reported that the roughly 120 validation repertoires were produced on the same platform that had also been used for the roughly 700 first-cohort repertoires. General study findings and limits: The listing of roughly 160 TCR beta chains classed them as cytomegalovirus-associated. Later, an analysis found that TCR clusters from the first cohort tended to co-occur in the 120 or so validation repertoires. In vitro, three CMV-associated chains proved specific for CMV antigens.

The method was immunoSEQ multiplex PCR; TCRdb's version includes in-frame clones alone and lacks a portion of them. The repertoire holds 150,000 to 200,000 clones, with about 90% as singletons. The material sequenced was PBMCs. The clonotype originates from a woman aged 18-29 years in good health and CMV-seropositive.

The CDR3 nucleotides are TGTGCCAGCAGCCCCCAGGACAGGGAGATAGCCAAAAACATTCAGTACTTC. This gives the protein CASSPQDREIAKNIQYF. The chain has TRBV21-1 and TRBJ2-4; the D call in the table, TRBD1, was not verified against the DNA. TRBV21-1 is a listed pseudogene. The CDR3 consists of 17 residues.